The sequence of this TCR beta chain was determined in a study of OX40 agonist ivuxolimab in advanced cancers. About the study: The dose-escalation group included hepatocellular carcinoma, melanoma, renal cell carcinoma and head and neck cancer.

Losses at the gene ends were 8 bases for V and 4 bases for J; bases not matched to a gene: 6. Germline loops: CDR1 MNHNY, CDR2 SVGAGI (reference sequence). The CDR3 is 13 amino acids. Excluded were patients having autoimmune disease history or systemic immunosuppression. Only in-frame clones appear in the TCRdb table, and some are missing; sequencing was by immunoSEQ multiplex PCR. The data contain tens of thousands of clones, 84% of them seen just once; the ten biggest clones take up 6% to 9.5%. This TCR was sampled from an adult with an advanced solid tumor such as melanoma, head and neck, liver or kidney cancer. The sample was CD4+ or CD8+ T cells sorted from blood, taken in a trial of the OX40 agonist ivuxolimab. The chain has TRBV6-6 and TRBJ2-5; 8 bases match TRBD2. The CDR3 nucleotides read TGTGCCAGCCACCGGGAGGGCGGAGAGACCCAGTACTTC. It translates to CASHREGGETQYF.